This TCR beta chain emerged from a study of metastatic and nonmetastatic thyroid tumors. Notes on the study in general: According to reports, the diversity of TCR beta was significantly higher in malignant thyroid tumors than in benign nodules, and this held in both blood and tumor samples.

All patients reached thyroid surgery having received no treatment beforehand. TCRdb re-called clones from the PCR reads using MiXCR. Altogether 15,000 to 20,000 clones are present, around a third being singletons, with the ten largest covering roughly 13%. This clone was recorded a few times. Its antigen remains unidentified. The CDR3 is made up of 11 amino acids. The V end was cut by 3 bases, the J end by 8 bases, with 5 bases between. CDR1 and CDR2 (germline): MDHEN, SYDVKM. Sequenced input: tumor tissue. This clonotype was sampled from a male donor with papillary thyroid cancer or a benign thyroid nodule (not recorded which). Some clones in this sample may be carry-over from other donors' samples. This chain uses TRBV28 with TRBJ2-1; D not certain. The CDR3 region is CASSLGYEQFF. The CDR3, as DNA: TGTGCCAGCAGTTTGGGGTATGAGCAGTTCTTC.